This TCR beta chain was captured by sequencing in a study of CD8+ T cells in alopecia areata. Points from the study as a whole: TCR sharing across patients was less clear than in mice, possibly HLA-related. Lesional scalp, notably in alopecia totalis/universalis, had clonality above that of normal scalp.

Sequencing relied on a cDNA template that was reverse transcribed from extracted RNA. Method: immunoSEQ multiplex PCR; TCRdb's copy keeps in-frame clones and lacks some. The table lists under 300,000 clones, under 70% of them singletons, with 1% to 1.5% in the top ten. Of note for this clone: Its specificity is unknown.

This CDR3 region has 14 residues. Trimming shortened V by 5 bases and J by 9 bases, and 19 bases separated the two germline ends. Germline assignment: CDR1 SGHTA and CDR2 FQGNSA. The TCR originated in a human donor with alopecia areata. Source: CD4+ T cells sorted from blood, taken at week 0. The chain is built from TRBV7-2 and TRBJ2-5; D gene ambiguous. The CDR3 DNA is TGTGCCAGCAGCAATAACCTCCATCTTGGGGCCCAGTACTTC. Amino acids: CASSNNLHLGAQYF. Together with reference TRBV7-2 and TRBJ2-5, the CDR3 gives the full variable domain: GAGVSQSPSNKVTEKGKDVELRCDPISGHTALYWYRQSLGQGLEFLIYFQGNSAPDKSGLPSDRFSAERTGGSVSTLTIQRTQQEDSAVYLCASSNNLHLGAQYFGPGTRLLVL.